The 18 T cell receptor beta chains below all came from one sample that was sequenced in a study of CXCR3-negative and CXCR3-positive naive CD8 T cells. Each TRB cDNA library was prepared by 5' RACE (with UMI labels). Each CDR3 protein gets one entry in TCRdb, which reprocessed the 5' RACE reads and gives no DNA. The specimen's table records 45,000 to 60,000 distinct CDR3 sequences. The sample consisted of naive CXCR3- CD8+ T cells from blood. Subset here: CD45RO-CCR7+CD27+CD95- naive CD8+ T cells lacking CXCR3 (TNR3-). The source of these receptors is a human donor in good health. Some clones in this sample may be carry-over from other donors' samples.

This chain uses TRBV20-1 with TRBJ2-1. Germline loops: CDR1 DFQATT, CDR2 SNEGSKA (reference sequence). This CDR3 has 15 residues. The CDR3 region is CSARDLMSSYNEQFF.

This clonotype shows up as medium-sized by frequency. This rearrangement joins TRBV24-1 to TRBJ2-7; TCRdb calls TRBD1, which cannot be checked without DNA. The CDR3 contains 14 residues. Germline loops: CDR1 KGHDR, CDR2 SFDVKD. The CDR3 protein is CADHRGQESYEQYF.

The J gene is TRBJ2-7, the V gene TRBV3-1; TCRdb indicates TRBD1, and absent DNA this call remains unverified. This CDR3 has 15 residues. Per the germline V gene, CDR1 is LGHDT and CDR2 is YNNKEL (reference sequence). The CDR3 region is CASSQDPGANYEQYF.

The chain couples TRBV7-6 to TRBJ2-5; as DNA is missing, the TRBD2 call by TCRdb cannot be tested. The CDR3 extends over 16 amino acids. CDR1 and CDR2 (germline): SGHVS, FNYEAQ. This chain's CDR3 is CASSLGGGAYQETQYF.

The genes are TRBV29-1 and TRBJ1-2. Germline V gene data show CDR1 as SQVTM and CDR2 as ANQGSEA. The length of the CDR3 is 12 residues. CDR3 residues: CSVDDSLYGYTF.

This CDR3 is CASSMSHINEQFF. The chain couples TRBV5-1 to TRBJ2-1; TCRdb's D gene call, TRBD1, goes unchecked for lack of DNA. The CDR3 sequence is 13 residues long. CDR1 SGHRS and CDR2 YFSETQ come from the germline V gene.

The chain is built from TRBV6-2 or TRBV6-3 and TRBJ1-1; TCRdb lists TRBD1, though no DNA is available to test this call. CDR3 size: 15 residues. CDR1 is MNHEY and CDR2 is SVGEGT in the germline V gene. The CDR3 protein is CASTPVHNRDTEAFF.

The CDR3 loop is CASSLRRLEYDEQFF. The gene calls are TRBV11-2 and TRBJ2-1; checking the TCRdb D call of TRBD2 is not possible without DNA. Germline CDR1 and CDR2: SGHAT and FQNNGV. The CDR3 extends over 15 amino acids.

The chain links TRBV7-9 to TRBJ2-7. The CDR3 loop spans 13 amino acids. Germline CDR1 and CDR2: SEHNR and FQNEAQ (reference sequence). CDR3 residues: CASSLTATYEQYF.

V usage is TRBV12-3 or TRBV12-4 and J usage is TRBJ2-1; without DNA, the TCRdb call of TRBD1 cannot be checked. The CDR3 sequence is 12 residues long. CDR3 sequence reads: CASSFRGNEQFF.

J is TRBJ1-2 and V is TRBV20-1; TCRdb calls TRBD1, which cannot be checked without DNA. CDR1 is DFQATT, CDR2 SNEGSKA, per germline (reference sequence). The CDR3 runs 14 residues. The CDR3 sequence is CSARGDQPNYGYTF.

J is TRBJ2-3 and V is TRBV15; the D gene TCRdb calls, TRBD2, cannot be checked with no DNA. In germline, CDR1 is LNHNV, CDR2 YYDKDF (reference sequence). The CDR3 sequence is 15 residues long. This chain's CDR3 is CATSIQRGATDTQYF.

V usage is TRBV29-1 and J usage is TRBJ2-7; TCRdb picks TRBD1, but there is no DNA to check that call. The CDR3 runs to 14 residues. Germline V gene data show CDR1 as SQVTM and CDR2 as ANQGSEA. CDR3 sequence: CSVEDRGGNYEQYF.

The chain couples TRBV5-1 to TRBJ2-5; the TCRdb call, TRBD2, lacks DNA for checking. Germline V gene lookup returns CDR1 SGHRS and CDR2 YFSETQ. The CDR3 totals 15 residues. CDR3 sequence: CASSYATSNQETQYF.

This chain uses TRBV5-6 with TRBJ2-7; TCRdb designates TRBD1, a call that cannot be tested without DNA. Per germline, CDR1 SGHDT and CDR2 YYEEEE. This CDR3 has 14 amino acids. CDR3: CASSHSVRGYEQYF.

This chain connects TRBV5-4 to TRBJ2-7; TCRdb names TRBD1, which stays unverified in the absence of DNA. The CDR3 consists of 15 residues. The germline V gene encodes CDR1 SGHNT and CDR2 YYREEE (reference sequence). The CDR3 region is CASSPDLTGTYEQYF.

The chain links TRBV7-6 to TRBJ2-5; TCRdb selects TRBD2, and the lack of DNA leaves this call unchecked. The germline CDR1 and CDR2 sequences are SGHVS and FNYEAQ. CDR3 length: 15 amino acids. The CDR3 is CASSSSRAGPETQYF.

This chain uses TRBV7-9 with TRBJ2-3; the TCRdb D gene call, TRBD1, has no DNA to confirm it. This CDR3 is 16 amino acids long. CDR1 and CDR2 from the germline V gene are SEHNR and FQNEAQ (reference sequence). CDR3: CASSPPVRGFADTQYF.